This T cell receptor beta chain was identified during a study of T cells in Graves' hyperthyroidism and ophthalmopathy. Researchers took RNA transcripts and amplified the TCR beta CDR3 regions from them. An initial round of RT-PCR targeting the TCR CDR3 relied on the HTBI primer set. Each CDR3 protein gets one entry after TCRdb re-called the multiplex PCR reads with MiXCR. The table lists hundreds of thousands of distinct CDR3 sequences, around 15% of them singletons, with 11% to 15% in the top ten. This clonotype was recorded a few times. The TCR sequence derives from a middle-aged woman with Graves' hyperthyroidism. Input material: blood.

This chain's CDR3 is CASSSKTRAKNIQYF. Written as DNA, the CDR3 is TGTGCCAGCAGCTCCAAAACTCGAGCCAAAAACATTCAGTACTTC. The chain joins TRBV12-3 or TRBV12-4 to TRBJ2-4; no clear D gene. The CDR3 contains 15 residues. Trimming left V 6 bases short and J 0 bases short, with 12 bases between.